The source of this T cell receptor beta chain is a study of T cell responses to AZD1222 COVID-19 vaccine. Method: immunoSEQ multiplex PCR; TCRdb's copy keeps in-frame clones and lacks some. The sample has 150,000 to 200,000 clones; about 91% are singletons. Overall study results and limits: Among spike-specific TCRs, nearly half reportedly target unmutated variant regions.

Note on this clone: What it binds is not known.

V shed 0 bases and J shed 2 bases, with 11 bases lying between them. Germline V lookup: CDR1 SGHRS, CDR2 YFSETQ. The CDR3 totals 15 residues. The sequence derives from an adult who received the AZD1222 COVID-19 vaccine. The source material was peripheral blood, sampled 28 days after the second AZD1222 dose. The V and J genes are TRBV5-1 and TRBJ2-5; D remains unclear. In DNA form, the CDR3 reads TGCGCCAGCAGCTTGGGGGCCCTATTTCAAGAGACCCAGTACTTC. Protein sequence: CASSLGALFQETQYF.